This TCR beta chain is from a study of shared T cell receptors in the human thymus. Germline assignment: CDR1 SQVTM and CDR2 ANQGSEA. This CDR3 has 13 residues. V lost 1 base to trimming and J lost 2 bases, with 7 bases between them. This table comes from immunoSEQ multiplex PCR, and its TCRdb copy is limited to in-frame clones, with some not included. The sample contains more than 550,000 clones, over 75% of which appear only once. The same data also went into a second study, on human thymus T cells. That study adds: Thymic repertoires of unrelated individuals were reported in related research to overlap highly.

What was sequenced was thymocytes. The receptor was isolated from a girl under three years old with a congenital heart defect. The chain is built from TRBV29-1 and TRBJ2-3; D perhaps matches TRBD1 (6 bases). DNA for the CDR3: TGCAGCGTTGAAGGGACAGCCACAGATACGCAGTATTTT. It specifies CSVEGTATDTQYF.